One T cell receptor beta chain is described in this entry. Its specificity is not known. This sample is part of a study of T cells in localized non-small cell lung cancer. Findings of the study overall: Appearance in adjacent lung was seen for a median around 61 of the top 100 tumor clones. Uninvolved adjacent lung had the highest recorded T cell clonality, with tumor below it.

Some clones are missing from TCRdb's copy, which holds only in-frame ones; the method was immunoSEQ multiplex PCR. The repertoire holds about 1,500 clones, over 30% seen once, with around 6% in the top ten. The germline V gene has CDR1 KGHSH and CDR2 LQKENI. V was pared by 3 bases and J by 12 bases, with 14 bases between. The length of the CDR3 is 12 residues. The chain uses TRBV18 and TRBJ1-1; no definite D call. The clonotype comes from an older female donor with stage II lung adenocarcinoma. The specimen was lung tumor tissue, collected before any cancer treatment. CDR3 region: CASSPGTSGTFF. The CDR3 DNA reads TGTGCCAGCTCACCGGGCACGTCGGGGACTTTCTTT.